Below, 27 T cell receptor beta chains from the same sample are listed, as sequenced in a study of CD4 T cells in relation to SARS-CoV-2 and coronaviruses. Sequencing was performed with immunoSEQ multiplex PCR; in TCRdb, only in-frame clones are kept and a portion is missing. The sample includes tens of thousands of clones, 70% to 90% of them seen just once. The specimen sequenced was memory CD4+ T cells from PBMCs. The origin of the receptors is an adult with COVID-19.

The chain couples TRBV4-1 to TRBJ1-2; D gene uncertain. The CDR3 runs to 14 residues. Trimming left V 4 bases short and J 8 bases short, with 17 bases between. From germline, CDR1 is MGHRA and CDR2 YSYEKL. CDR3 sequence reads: CASSPRSEGRGYTF. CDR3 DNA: TGCGCCAGCAGCCCCAGGTCAGAAGGGAGAGGCTACACCTTC.

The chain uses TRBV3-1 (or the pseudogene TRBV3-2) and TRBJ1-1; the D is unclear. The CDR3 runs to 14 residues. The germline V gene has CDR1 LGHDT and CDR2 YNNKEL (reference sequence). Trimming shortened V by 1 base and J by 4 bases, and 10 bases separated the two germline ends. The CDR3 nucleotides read TGTGCCAGCAGCCAAGTCCTGGGCGGCACTGAAGCTTTCTTT. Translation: CASSQVLGGTEAFF.

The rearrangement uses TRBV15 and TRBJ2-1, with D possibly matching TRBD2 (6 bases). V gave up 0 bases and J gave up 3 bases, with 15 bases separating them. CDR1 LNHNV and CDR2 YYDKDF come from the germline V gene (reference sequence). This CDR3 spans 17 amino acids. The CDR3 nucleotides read TGTGCCACCAGCAGAGATCTACGGGACTTGAACTACAATGAGCAGTTCTTC. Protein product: CATSRDLRDLNYNEQFF. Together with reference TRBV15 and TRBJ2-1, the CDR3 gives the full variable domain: DAMVIQNPRYQVTQFGKPVTLSCSQTLNHNVMYWYQQKSSQAPKLLFHYYDKDFNNEADTPDNFQSRRPNTSFCFLDIRSPGLGDTAMYLCATSRDLRDLNYNEQFFGPGTRLTVL.

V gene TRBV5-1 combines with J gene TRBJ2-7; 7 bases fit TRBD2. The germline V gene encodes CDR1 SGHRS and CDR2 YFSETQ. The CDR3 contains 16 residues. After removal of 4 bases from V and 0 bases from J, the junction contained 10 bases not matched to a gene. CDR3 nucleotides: TGCGCCAGCAGCGCAACTAGGGCTAGCGGCTCCTACGAGCAGTACTTC. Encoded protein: CASSATRASGSYEQYF.

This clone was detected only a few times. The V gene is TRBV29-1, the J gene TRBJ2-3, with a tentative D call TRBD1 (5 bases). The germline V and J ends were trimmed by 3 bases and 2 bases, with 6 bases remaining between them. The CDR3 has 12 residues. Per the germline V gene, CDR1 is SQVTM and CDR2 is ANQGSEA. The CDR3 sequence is CSVEDTTDTQYF. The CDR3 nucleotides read TGCAGCGTTGAGGACACCACAGATACGCAGTATTTT.

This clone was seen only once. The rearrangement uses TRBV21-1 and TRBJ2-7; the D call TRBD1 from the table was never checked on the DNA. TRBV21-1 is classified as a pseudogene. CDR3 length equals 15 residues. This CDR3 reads CASSTGQGATYEQYF. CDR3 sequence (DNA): TGTGCCAGCAGCACGGGACAGGGGGCCACCTACGAGCAGTACTTC.

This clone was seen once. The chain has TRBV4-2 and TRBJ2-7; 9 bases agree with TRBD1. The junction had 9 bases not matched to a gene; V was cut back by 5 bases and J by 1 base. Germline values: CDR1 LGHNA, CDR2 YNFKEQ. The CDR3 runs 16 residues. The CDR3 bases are TGTGCCAGCAGCACAACAAACAGGGGGCGATCCTACGAGCAGTACTTC. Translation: CASSTTNRGRSYEQYF.

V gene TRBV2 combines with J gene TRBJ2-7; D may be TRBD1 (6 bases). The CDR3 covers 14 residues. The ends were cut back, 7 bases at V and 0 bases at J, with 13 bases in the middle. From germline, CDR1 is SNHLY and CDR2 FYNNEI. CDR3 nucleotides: TGTGCCAGCAATTCTCAGGGGAACTCCTACGAGCAGTACTTC. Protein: CASNSQGNSYEQYF.

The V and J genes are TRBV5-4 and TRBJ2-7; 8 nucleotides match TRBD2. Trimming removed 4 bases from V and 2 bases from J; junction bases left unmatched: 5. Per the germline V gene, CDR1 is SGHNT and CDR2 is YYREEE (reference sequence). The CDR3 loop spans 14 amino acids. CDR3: CASSKGLGPYEQYF. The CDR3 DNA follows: TGTGCCAGCAGCAAGGGACTAGGGCCCTACGAGCAGTACTTC. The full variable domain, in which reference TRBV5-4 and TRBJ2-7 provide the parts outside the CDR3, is ETGVTQSPTHLIKTRGQQVTLRCSSQSGHNTVSWYQQALGQGPQFIFQYYREEENGRGNFPPRFSGLQFPNYSSELNVNALELDDSALYLCASSKGLGPYEQYFGPGTRLTVT.

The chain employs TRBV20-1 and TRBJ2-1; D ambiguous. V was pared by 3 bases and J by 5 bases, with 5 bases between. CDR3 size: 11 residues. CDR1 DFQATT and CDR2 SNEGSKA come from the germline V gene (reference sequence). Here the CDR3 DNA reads TGCAGTGCTAGGAAGAACAATGAGCAGTTCTTC. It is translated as CSARKNNEQFF.

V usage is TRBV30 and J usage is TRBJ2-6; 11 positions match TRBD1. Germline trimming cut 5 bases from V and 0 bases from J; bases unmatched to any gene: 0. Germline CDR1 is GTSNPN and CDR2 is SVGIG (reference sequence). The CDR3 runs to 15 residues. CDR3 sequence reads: CAWGTGGSGANVLTF. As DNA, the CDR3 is TGTGCCTGGGGGACAGGGGGCTCTGGGGCCAACGTCCTGACTTTC.

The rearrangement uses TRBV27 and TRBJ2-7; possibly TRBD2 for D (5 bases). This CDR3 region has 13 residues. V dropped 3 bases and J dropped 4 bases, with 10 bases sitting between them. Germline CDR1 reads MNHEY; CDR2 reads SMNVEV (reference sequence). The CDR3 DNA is TGTGCCAGCAGTTTTCGGGGAACGTACGAGCAGTACTTC. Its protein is CASSFRGTYEQYF.

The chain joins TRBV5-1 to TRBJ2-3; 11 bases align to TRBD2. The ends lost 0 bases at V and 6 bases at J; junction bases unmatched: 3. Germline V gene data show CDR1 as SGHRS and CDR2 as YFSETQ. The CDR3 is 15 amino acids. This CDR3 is CASSLVTSGSDTQYF. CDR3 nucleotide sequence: TGCGCCAGCAGCTTGGTTACTAGCGGGAGTGATACGCAGTATTTT.

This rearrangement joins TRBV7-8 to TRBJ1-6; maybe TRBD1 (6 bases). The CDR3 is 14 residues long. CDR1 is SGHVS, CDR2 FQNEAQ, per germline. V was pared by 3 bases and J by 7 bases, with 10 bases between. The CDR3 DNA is TGTGCCAGCAGCTTCGGACAGACGAATTCACCCCTCCACTTT. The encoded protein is CASSFGQTNSPLHF.

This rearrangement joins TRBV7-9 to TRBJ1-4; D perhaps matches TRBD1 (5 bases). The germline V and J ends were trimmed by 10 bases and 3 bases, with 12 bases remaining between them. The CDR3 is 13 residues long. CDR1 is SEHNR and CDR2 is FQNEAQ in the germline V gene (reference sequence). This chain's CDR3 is CAISRGANEKLFF. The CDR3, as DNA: TGTGCCATTAGTCGGGGGGCTAATGAAAAACTGTTTTTT.

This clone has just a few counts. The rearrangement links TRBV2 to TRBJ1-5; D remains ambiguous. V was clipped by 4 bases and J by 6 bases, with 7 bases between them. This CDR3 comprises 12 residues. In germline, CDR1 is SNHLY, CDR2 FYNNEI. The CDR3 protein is CASSGRAQPQHF. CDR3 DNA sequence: TGTGCCAGCAGTGGAAGGGCTCAGCCCCAGCATTTT.

CDR3 in amino acids: CASSPPGNTIYF. The CDR3 region has the DNA TGTGCCAGCAGCCCCCCTGGAAACACCATATATTTT. The chain joins TRBV28 to TRBJ1-3; D call uncertain. Looked up from germline, CDR1 is MDHEN and CDR2 is SYDVKM. Trimming left V 6 bases short and J 2 bases short, with 5 bases between. This CDR3 region has 12 residues.

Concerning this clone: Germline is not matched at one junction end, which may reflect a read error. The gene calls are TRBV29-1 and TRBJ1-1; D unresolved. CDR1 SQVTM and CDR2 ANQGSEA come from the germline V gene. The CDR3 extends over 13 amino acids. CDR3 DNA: TGCAGCGTTCAAGAGACGACGAACACTGAAGCTTTCTTT. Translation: CSVQETTNTEAFF.

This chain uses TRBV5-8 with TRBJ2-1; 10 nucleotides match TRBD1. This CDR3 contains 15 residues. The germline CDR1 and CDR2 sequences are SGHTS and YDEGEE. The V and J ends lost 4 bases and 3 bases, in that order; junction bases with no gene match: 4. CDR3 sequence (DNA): TGTGCCAGCAGCACCGGGACAGGGGTCTACAATGAGCAGTTCTTC. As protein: CASSTGTGVYNEQFF. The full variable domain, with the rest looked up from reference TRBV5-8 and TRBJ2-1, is EAGVTQSPTHLIKTRGQQATLRCSPISGHTSVYWYQQALGLGLQFLLWYDEGEERNRGNFPPRFSGRQFPNYSSELNVNALELEDSALYLCASSTGTGVYNEQFFGPGTRLTVL.

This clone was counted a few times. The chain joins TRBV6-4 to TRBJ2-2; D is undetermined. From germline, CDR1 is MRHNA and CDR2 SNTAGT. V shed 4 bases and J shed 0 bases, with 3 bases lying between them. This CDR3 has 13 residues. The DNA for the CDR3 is TGTGCCAGCAGTGCCGCGAACACCGGGGAGCTGTTTTTT. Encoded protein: CASSAANTGELFF.

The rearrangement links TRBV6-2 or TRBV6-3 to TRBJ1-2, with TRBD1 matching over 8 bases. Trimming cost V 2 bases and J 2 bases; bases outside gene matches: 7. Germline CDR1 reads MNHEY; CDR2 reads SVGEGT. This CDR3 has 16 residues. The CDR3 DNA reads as TGTGCCAGCAGTTACCAGAGGACAGGGAGAAACTATGGCTACACCTTC. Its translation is CASSYQRTGRNYGYTF.

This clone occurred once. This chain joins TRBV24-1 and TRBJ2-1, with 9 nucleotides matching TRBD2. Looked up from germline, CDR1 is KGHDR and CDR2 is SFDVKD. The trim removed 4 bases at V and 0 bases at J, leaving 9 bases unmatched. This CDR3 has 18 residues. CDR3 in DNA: TGTGCCACCAGTGACCGATCCCTAGCGGGAAGCTCCTACAATGAGCAGTTCTTC. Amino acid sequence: CATSDRSLAGSSYNEQFF.

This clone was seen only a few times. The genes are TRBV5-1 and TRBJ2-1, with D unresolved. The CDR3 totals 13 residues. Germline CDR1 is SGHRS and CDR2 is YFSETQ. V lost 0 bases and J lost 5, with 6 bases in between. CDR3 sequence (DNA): TGCGCCAGCAGCTTGGACAACGACAATGAGCAGTTCTTC. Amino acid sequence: CASSLDNDNEQFF.

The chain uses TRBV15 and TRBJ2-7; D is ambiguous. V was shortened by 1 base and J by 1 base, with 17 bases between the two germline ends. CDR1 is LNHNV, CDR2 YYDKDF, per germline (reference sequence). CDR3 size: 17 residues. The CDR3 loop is CATSRVMDSQGSYEQYF. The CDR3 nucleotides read TGTGCCACCAGCAGAGTTATGGATTCCCAAGGGTCCTACGAGCAGTACTTC.

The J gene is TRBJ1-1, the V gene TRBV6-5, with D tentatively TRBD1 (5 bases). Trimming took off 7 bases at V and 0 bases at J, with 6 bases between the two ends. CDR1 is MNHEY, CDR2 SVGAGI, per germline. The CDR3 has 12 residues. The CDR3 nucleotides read TGTGCCAGCAAAGGGGTGAACACTGAAGCTTTCTTT. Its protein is CASKGVNTEAFF.

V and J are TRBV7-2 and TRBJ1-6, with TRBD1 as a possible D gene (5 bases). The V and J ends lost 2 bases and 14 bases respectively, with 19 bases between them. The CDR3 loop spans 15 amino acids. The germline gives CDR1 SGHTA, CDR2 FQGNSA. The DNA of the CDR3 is TGTGCCAGCAGCTTATTCCCGGGGGGAGTGGGGTCCCTCCACTTT. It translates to CASSLFPGGVGSLHF.

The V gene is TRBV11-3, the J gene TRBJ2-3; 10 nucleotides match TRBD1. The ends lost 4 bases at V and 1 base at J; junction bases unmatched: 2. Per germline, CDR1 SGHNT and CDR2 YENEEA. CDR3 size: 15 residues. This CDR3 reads CASSSGQGGTDTQYF. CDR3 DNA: TGTGCCAGCAGCTCCGGACAGGGGGGCACAGATACGCAGTATTTT.